This T cell receptor (beta chain) was captured in a study of shared clonotypes between healthy human individuals. Overall study results and limits: Although depth was large, rarefaction showed that sequencing of the sorted subsets was incomplete.

Germline lookup yields CDR1 SGHTA and CDR2 FQGNSA. Deletions cut 6 bases from V and 3 bases from J, with 17 bases between. This CDR3 has 16 amino acids. The assay used deep level. Every immunoSEQ plate was one replicate of a subset's evenly spread DNA. Assay: immunoSEQ multiplex PCR; the TCRdb copy retains only in-frame clones and omits some. Of about 1 million clones listed, approximately 68% were seen once; the top ten hold approximately 1.5%. This clone was detected only a few times. Its cognate antigen is unknown. The specimen was memory CD4+ T cells sorted from blood. The subset denotes: CD45RA-negative fraction. This rearrangement joins TRBV7-2 to TRBJ2-2; D gene unclear. The receptor was isolated from a man between 18 and 29 years old in good health. CDR3 residues: CASSPQPPRDTGELFF. In DNA, the CDR3 is TGTGCCAGCAGTCCCCAGCCACCTCGGGACACCGGGGAGCTGTTTTTT.